This TCR beta chain stems from a study of blood T cell repertoires in COVID-19 (TCRdb year 2020). For context, the study as a whole: Collaborator samples came from the United States, Italy and Spain and covered acute and convalescent phases of COVID-19. The repertoires were released in a freely available public database intended as a resource for research on the immune response to SARS-CoV-2. The samples were drawn from the first 160 participants of the ongoing ImmuneRACE study and from over a thousand subjects provided by 6 global collaborators. Deeply sampled blood TCRbeta repertoires from subjects exposed to, actively infected with, or recovered from COVID-19 were included in the dataset. The material from the prospective study consisted of cDNA or gDNA derived from T cells, B-cell-depleted T cells, or PBMCs. Sample metadata almost always included a de-identified subject ID, COVID-19 status, age in years and sex. Where available, HLA class I and class II types were taken from metadata supplied by the sample provider and were not determined by assay-based typing. The paper's findings and limits, for the study overall: How much clinical and demographic metadata was included differed by source and by participant, and the metadata was provided uncurated.

TCRbeta CDR3 regions were amplified from genomic DNA using the immunoSEQ Assay, a bias-controlled multiplex PCR. The source study handled its data this way. The number of nucleated cells in each sample was estimated by amplification of reference gene primers within the assay. Sequence reads were collapsed and filtered to measure the absolute abundance of every unique TCRbeta CDR3 rearrangement. For each sample, productive Simpson clonality was calculated as the square root of Simpson's diversity index over productive rearrangements. The clones in this table, taken by TCRdb from immuneACCESS, are in-frame only. Not every clone is retained; where verified, under half of the shortfall comes from an unresolved V gene, and the cause of the rest is unknown. V and J calls and clone size are as listed in that table; D and trimming were resolved from the DNA. A total of over 90,000 clones appear in this sample, 75% to 90% of them only once. The top ten clones comprise 12% of the sample.

This clone was seen a handful of times. Its antigen remains undetermined. It has no much larger one-base neighbor in the sample; base qualities were not kept. The collaborating institutions used their own protocols to collect whole blood in K2EDTA tubes. For TCRbeta analysis, collaborator samples were shipped as frozen whole blood, as isolated PBMCs, or as DNA extracted from either sample type. The CDR3 starts with the cysteine, ends with the phenylalanine, and has 15 residues. Left in the record is the CDR3 DNA by itself, 45 bases read in frame from the first base. Relative to germline, V is 5 bases shorter and J is 0 bases shorter, with 11 bases between their ends. According to the germline V gene (reference sequence), CDR1 reads LNHDA and CDR2 reads SQIVND.

This clonotype was obtained from a human donor in a cohort sampled during active COVID-19. The chain employs TRBV19 and TRBJ1-3; the D gene lacks a confident call. Source material: peripheral blood. The CDR3 reads CASSPPPSSGNTIYF. Here is the DNA: TGTGCCAGTAGTCCCCCACCGAGCTCTGGAAACACCATATATTTT.